The clone carrying this TCR beta chain was recorded only once. The data belong to a study of blood T cell repertoires in COVID-19. Using immunoSEQ multiplex PCR, the repertoire was profiled, and TCRdb retains in-frame clones only, with some absent. The sample consists of roughly 40,000 clones, more than 85% of them appearing once. The specimen was peripheral blood. The receptor was derived from a human donor in a cohort sampled during active COVID-19.

The CDR3 here is CASSHQDRDGHEQYF. CDR3 bases: TGCGCCAGCAGTCACCAAGACAGGGACGGCCACGAGCAGTACTTC. The J gene is TRBJ2-7, the V gene TRBV4-3; 7 bases line up with TRBD1. CDR3 length: 15 residues. The V gene end was trimmed by 6 bases and the J gene end by 5 bases; junction bases not matched to a gene: 13. Germline loops: CDR1 LGHNA, CDR2 YSLEER.